This T cell receptor (beta chain) was recovered during a study of blood T cells in healthy people across ages. Regarding the study as a whole: Not knowing donor CMV status may have confounded expanded clonotype changes. Estimated diversity that came from one million T cells was considered an underestimate. Greater diversity and more naive CD4+ cells were seen in long-lived donors than in aged donors.

The donors, aged about 6 to 90, were healthy Caucasians from Russia. The length of the CDR3 is 14 residues. Trimming took off 5 bases at V and 6 bases at J, with 14 bases between the two ends. Germline values: CDR1 MNHEY, CDR2 SMNVEV (reference sequence). Next came a second PCR, run for roughly 6 to 11 cycles, which used a sample-barcoded 5' primer along with a J-beta primer mix. TCRdb itself ran the 5' RACE reads through MiXCR, one entry per CDR3 protein. The sample has around 600,000 distinct CDR3 sequences; around half are singletons. With regard to this clonotype: Its target is not known.

Material: blood. The gene calls are TRBV27 and TRBJ2-1; no definite D call. The TCR comes from a man older than 75 in good health. The CDR3 DNA reads as TGTGCCAGCAGTCCCCGACCTATGGGCAATGAGCAGTTCTTC. Residues: CASSPRPMGNEQFF.